The clone carrying this TCR beta chain was counted ten times or more. Germline V gene lookup returns CDR1 LGHDT and CDR2 YNNKEL (reference sequence). The CDR3 contains 17 residues. V gave up 4 bases and J gave up 1 base, with 19 bases separating them. This entry comes from a study of regulatory T cells in long-lasting Graves disease. Study overall: The study enrolled newly diagnosed Graves' patients on antithyroid drugs under 3 months.

The time point denotes: newly diagnosed GD, antithyroid drugs for less than 3 months. Extracted RNA from PBMCs served as the source of the TCR library. An endocrinology unit in Xi'an, China, supplied the patients. According to the study, TCR beta libraries were built with iRepertoire HTBI primers and CDR3-region Arm-PCR. TCRdb analysed the multiplex PCR reads with MiXCR anew, one entry per CDR3 protein. The sample lists hundreds of thousands of distinct CDR3 sequences, approximately 16% seen once, with 25% in the top ten. In addition, the sample was reused for a study of T cells in Graves' hyperthyroidism and ophthalmopathy.

V gene TRBV3-1 combines with J gene TRBJ1-1; TRBD1 is a possible D gene (6 bases). Sequenced here: peripheral blood mononuclear cells (PBMCs), sampled at new diagnosis, from a patient treated with antithyroid drugs. This clonotype originated in a woman aged 35-60 years with Graves disease. Here the CDR3 reads CASSLSSQGHWNTEAFF. In DNA, the CDR3 is TGTGCCAGCAGCCTCAGCTCCCAGGGACACTGGAACACTGAAGCTTTCTTT.